This TCR beta chain came from a study of OX40 agonist ivuxolimab in advanced cancers. In the study overall: Ivuxolimab, an agonistic anti-OX40 (CD134) antibody, was given to patients. Three individuals attained partial responses, comprising one hepatocellular carcinoma case and two cutaneous melanoma cases.

Points from the study as a whole: The authors did not determine the antigen specificity of the expanded peripheral T cells. CD8+ T cells were the subset that, on average, had more expanded clones than CD4+.

V was pared by 5 bases and J by 3 bases, with 10 bases between. The germline gives CDR1 PRHDT, CDR2 FYEKMQ (reference sequence). This CDR3 is built from 13 residues. Data came from immunoSEQ multiplex PCR; TCRdb stores just in-frame clones and leaves some out. This table holds about 55,000 clones, approximately 84% found once. For this clone: Its antigen is unidentified.

V usage is TRBV13 and J usage is TRBJ2-5; either TRBD1 or TRBD2 may fit D (5 bases each). The TCR sequence derives from an adult with an advanced solid tumor such as melanoma, head and neck, liver or kidney cancer. The sequencing used CD4+ or CD8+ T cells sorted from blood, collected in a trial of the OX40 agonist ivuxolimab. This CDR3 is CASSLEGKETQYF. In nucleotides, the CDR3 is TGTGCCAGCAGCCTCGAGGGGAAAGAGACCCAGTACTTC.